This T cell receptor beta chain was captured in a study of CD8+ T cells in alopecia areata. Sequencing relied on a cDNA template that was reverse transcribed from extracted RNA. The data were produced by immunoSEQ multiplex PCR, yet TCRdb's version contains in-frame clones alone and is incomplete. The table lists 65,000 to 95,000 clones, roughly 50% of them singletons. To note about this clone: Its specificity is not known.

Study-wide findings and caveats: Normal skin's resident alphabeta T cells are sequenced alongside lesional scalp T cells. Scalp lesions, especially in alopecia totalis/universalis, had higher clonality than normal scalp.

Trimming stripped 0 bases from V and 2 bases from J, with 10 bases between. Germline lookup yields CDR1 MGHRA and CDR2 YSYEKL. The CDR3 covers 15 residues. Sampling of alopecia areata patients yielded lesional scalp punch biopsies as well as peripheral blood. PBMC-derived CD4+ and CD8+ T cells were sorted. The clonotype was recovered from a human donor with alopecia areata. Material: NKG2D-high CD8+ T cells sorted from blood. The chain combines TRBV4-1 with TRBJ2-5, with TRBD1 as a possible D gene (5 bases). The CDR3 nucleotides read TGCGCCAGCAGCCAAGACGCGACAGTACAAGAGACCCAGTACTTC. This gives the protein CASSQDATVQETQYF.